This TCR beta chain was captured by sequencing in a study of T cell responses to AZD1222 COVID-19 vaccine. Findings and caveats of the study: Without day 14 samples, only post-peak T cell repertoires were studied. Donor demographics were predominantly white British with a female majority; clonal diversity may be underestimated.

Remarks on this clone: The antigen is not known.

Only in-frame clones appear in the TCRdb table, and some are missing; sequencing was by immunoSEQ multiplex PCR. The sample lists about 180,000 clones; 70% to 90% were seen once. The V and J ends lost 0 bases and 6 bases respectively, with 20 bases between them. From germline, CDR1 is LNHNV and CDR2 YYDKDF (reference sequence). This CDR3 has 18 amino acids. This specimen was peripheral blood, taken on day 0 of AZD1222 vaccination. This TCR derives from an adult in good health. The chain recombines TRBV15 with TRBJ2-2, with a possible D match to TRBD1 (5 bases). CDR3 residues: CATSRDEVARQWAGELFF. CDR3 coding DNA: TGTGCCACCAGCAGAGATGAAGTTGCGAGACAGTGGGCCGGGGAGCTGTTTTTT.